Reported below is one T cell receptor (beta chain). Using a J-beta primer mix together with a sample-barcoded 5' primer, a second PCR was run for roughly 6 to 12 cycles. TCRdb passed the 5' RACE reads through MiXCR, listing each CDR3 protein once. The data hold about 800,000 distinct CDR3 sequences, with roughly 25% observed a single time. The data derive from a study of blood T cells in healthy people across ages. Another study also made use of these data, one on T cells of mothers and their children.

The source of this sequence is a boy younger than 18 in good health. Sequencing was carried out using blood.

The CDR3 DNA follows: TGCAGCGTTGTGATCCCCTACAATGAGCAGTTCTTC. It codes for CSVVIPYNEQFF. The rearrangement uses TRBV29-1 and TRBJ2-1; D not certain. Trimming took off 4 bases at V and 2 bases at J, with 6 bases between the two ends. Germline V gene sequence: CDR1 SQVTM, CDR2 ANQGSEA. CDR3 length: 12 amino acids.